This passage covers 25 T cell receptor beta chains from one sample sequenced in a study of shared clonotypes between healthy human individuals. Sequencing used immunoSEQ multiplex PCR; TCRdb keeps in-frame clones, though not all of them. Seen here are 950,000 to 1,200,000 clones, 60% to 80% observed once, and the top ten hold almost 0.9%. The sample comprised memory CD4+ T cells from PBMCs. Documented subset: CD45RA-negative fraction. Receptor source: a man aged 18 to 30 in good health. Some clones in this sample may be carry-over from other donors' samples.

This sequence joins TRBV29-1 and TRBJ2-7; maybe TRBD1 (5 bases). Germline-derived CDR1 and CDR2 are SQVTM and ANQGSEA. The CDR3 is 12 residues long. Trimming pared 6 bases from V and 6 bases from J, leaving 15 bases between. CDR3 nucleotides: TGCAGCGTATATCGGCAGGGATCCGAGCAGTACTTC. The encoded protein is CSVYRQGSEQYF.

The rearrangement links TRBV28 to TRBJ1-2; D gene ambiguous. Looked up from germline, CDR1 is MDHEN and CDR2 is SYDVKM. This CDR3 has 16 residues. V dropped 7 bases and J dropped 5 bases, with 23 bases sitting between them. CDR3 residues: CASKTPGSSWGYGYTF. The CDR3 region has the DNA TGTGCCAGCAAAACTCCCGGAAGTTCATGGGGATATGGCTACACCTTC.

There are a few counts of this clone. The V and J genes are TRBV6-5 and TRBJ2-5; 9 nucleotides align to TRBD2. The germline V gene has CDR1 MNHEY and CDR2 SVGAGI. The CDR3 extends over 15 amino acids. V lost 2 bases, J lost 5 bases, and 6 bases stayed unmatched. DNA of the CDR3: TGTGCCAGCAGTTACATTAGCGGGAGTTTCGAGACCCAGTACTTC. It codes for CASSYISGSFETQYF.

V is TRBV7-9 and J is TRBJ2-2; no definite D call. The CDR3 consists of 14 residues. V dropped 7 bases and J dropped 2 bases, with 11 bases sitting between them. Germline CDR1 and CDR2: SEHNR and FQNEAQ (reference sequence). CDR3 protein: CASTTTPNTGELFF. The CDR3 bases are TGTGCCAGCACCACAACACCTAACACCGGGGAGCTGTTTTTT.

J is TRBJ2-2 and V is TRBV5-1; 12 bases align to TRBD2. CDR1 is SGHRS, CDR2 YFSETQ, per germline. J was trimmed by 4 bases and V by 6 bases; bases with no gene match: 4. The CDR3 extends over 15 amino acids. The CDR3 spells CASTLTSGSTGELFF. The CDR3 bases are TGCGCCAGCACCCTGACTAGCGGGAGCACCGGGGAGCTGTTTTTT.

This clone was seen a single time. The chain uses TRBV4-1 and TRBJ2-5; D might be TRBD1 or TRBD2, each matching 5 bases. The J call may be faulty, since TRBJ2-7 better matches the DNA end. There are 14 residues in the CDR3. CDR1 is MGHRA and CDR2 is YSYEKL in the germline V gene. CDR3 sequence: CASSPQVGAYEQYF. DNA of the CDR3: TGCGCCAGCAGCCCTCAAGTGGGGGCCTACGAGCAGTACTTC.

J is TRBJ2-3 and V is TRBV7-2; 10 nucleotides line up with TRBD2. This CDR3 contains 17 residues. Per germline, CDR1 SGHTA and CDR2 FQGNSA. Unmatched junction bases numbered 8, after V lost 1 base and J lost 4 bases. CDR3 coding DNA: TGTGCCAGCAGCTTAGGCCGGCTAGCGGGAGTCGCAGATACGCAGTATTTT. It translates to CASSLGRLAGVADTQYF.

This clone was counted between two and nine times. V usage is TRBV12-5 and J usage is TRBJ1-1; D is unresolved. There are 11 residues in the CDR3. Looked up from germline, CDR1 is LGHNT and CDR2 is FRNRAP. Trimming removed 3 bases from V and 2 bases from J, with 1 base in between. The CDR3 region has the DNA TGTGCTAGTGGTTTTAACACTGAAGCTTTCTTT. Residues: CASGFNTEAFF. The variable domain in full, completed from reference TRBV12-5 and TRBJ1-1, reads DARVTQTPRHKVTEMGQEVTMRCQPILGHNTVFWYRQTMMQGLELLAYFRNRAPLDDSGMPKDRFSAEMPDATLATLKIQPSEPRDSAVYFCASGFNTEAFFGQGTRLTVV.

V usage is TRBV7-2 and J usage is TRBJ2-5, with D tentatively TRBD1 (5 bases). CDR1 SGHTA and CDR2 FQGNSA come from the germline V gene. Trimming left V 1 base short and J 5 bases short, with 11 bases between. This CDR3 contains 14 residues. This CDR3 reads CASSLGVAGETQYF. CDR3 sequence (DNA): TGTGCCAGCAGCTTAGGGGTAGCAGGGGAGACCCAGTACTTC.

This sequence joins TRBV28 and TRBJ2-7, with D tentatively TRBD1 (5 bases). V was pared by 4 bases and J by 1 base, with 11 bases between. Germline loops: CDR1 MDHEN, CDR2 SYDVKM. The CDR3 is made up of 14 amino acids. CDR3 in DNA: TGTGCCAGCAGTTACTACAGGCTTTCCTACGAGCAGTACTTC. This encodes CASSYYRLSYEQYF.

This clone was observed many times. The chain joins TRBV6-5 to TRBJ1-5, with unresolved D. Trimming shortened V by 5 bases and J by 4 bases, and 6 bases separated the two germline ends. This CDR3 spans 12 amino acids. Germline CDR1 and CDR2: MNHEY and SVGAGI. CDR3 in DNA: TGTGCCAGCAGTACCCATAATCAGCCCCAGCATTTT. Protein: CASSTHNQPQHF.

This clone has a single count. This chain links TRBV6-9 with TRBJ2-2, with 7 bases matching TRBD2. This CDR3 region has 18 residues. V lost 8 bases, J lost 4 bases, and 19 bases stayed unmatched. Germline values: CDR1 MNHGY, CDR2 SVAAGI. In DNA form, the CDR3 reads TGTGCCAGCCAGGAGGACATACGGGACTACCCTATCACCGGGGAGCTGTTTTTT. Protein: CASQEDIRDYPITGELFF.

This chain links TRBV28 with TRBJ1-5; no clear D gene. Trimming took off 3 bases at V and 0 bases at J, with 9 bases between the two ends. Germline V gene sequence: CDR1 MDHEN, CDR2 SYDVKM. The CDR3 is 15 residues long. CDR3 protein: CASSLVEYSNQPQHF. The CDR3 DNA reads as TGTGCCAGCAGTTTGGTGGAGTATAGCAATCAGCCCCAGCATTTT.

The rearrangement links TRBV11-3 to TRBJ2-4; D assignment may be TRBD1 or TRBD2 (5 bases each). CDR1 SGHNT and CDR2 YENEEA come from the germline V gene. The CDR3 is made up of 18 amino acids. Trimming removed 3 bases from V and 1 base from J, with 19 bases in between. In DNA form, the CDR3 reads TGTGCCAGCAGCTTTAAGCCCGGGGCAGGGAAGGCCAAAAACATTCAGTACTTC. Translated: CASSFKPGAGKAKNIQYF. The variable domain in full, completed from reference TRBV11-3 and TRBJ2-4, reads EAGVVQSPRYKIIEKKQPVAFWCNPISGHNTLYWYLQNLGQGPELLIRYENEEAVDDSQLPKDRFSAERLKGVDSTLKIQPAELGDSAVYLCASSFKPGAGKAKNIQYFGAGTRLSVL.

V usage is TRBV5-1 and J usage is TRBJ2-2; 11 nucleotides agree with TRBD1. After removal of 3 bases from V and 3 bases from J, the junction contained 4 bases not matched to a gene. From germline, CDR1 is SGHRS and CDR2 YFSETQ. This CDR3 contains 16 residues. This CDR3 is CASSSPGQGDTGELFF. In DNA, the CDR3 is TGCGCCAGCAGCTCTCCGGGACAGGGGGACACCGGGGAGCTGTTTTTT.

On this clone itself: The same CDR3 can be traced to other DNA sequences in this sample. The chain carries TRBV18 and TRBJ1-1; tentatively, D is TRBD1 (5 bases). The V gene's germline CDR1 is KGHSH and CDR2 LQKENI. The CDR3 is 13 amino acids. The ends were cut back, 2 bases at V and 3 bases at J, with 7 bases in the middle. CDR3 in amino acids: CASSPLGDTEAFF. CDR3 coding DNA: TGTGCCAGCTCACCATTGGGGGACACTGAAGCTTTCTTT.

This clone was found once. Other DNA sequences of this sample code for an identical CDR3. The chain joins TRBV7-9 to TRBJ2-5; weak D call: TRBD2 (5 bases). The CDR3 is 14 residues long. CDR1 and CDR2 from the germline V gene are SEHNR and FQNEAQ (reference sequence). The ends were cut back, 2 bases at V and 1 base at J, with 8 bases in the middle. DNA of the CDR3: TGTGCCAGCAGCTTAACCAGCGGCCAAGAGACCCAGTACTTC. Translated: CASSLTSGQETQYF.

In the case of this clone: Other DNA sequences in this specimen translate into the identical CDR3. CDR3 loop: CASSIGGQGGQPQHF. CDR3 bases: TGTGCCAGTAGTATTGGGGGACAGGGCGGTCAGCCCCAGCATTTT. The chain joins TRBV19 to TRBJ1-5; 9 nucleotides match TRBD1. This CDR3 contains 15 residues. Germline CDR1 is LNHDA and CDR2 is SQIVND (reference sequence). Unmatched junction bases numbered 6, after V lost 3 bases and J lost 6 bases.

The V gene is TRBV5-8, the J gene TRBJ1-4; 9 positions match TRBD1. The germline V gene encodes CDR1 SGHTS and CDR2 YDEGEE. J lost 8 bases, V lost 4 bases, and 12 bases had no gene match. The CDR3 extends over 16 amino acids. The CDR3 DNA follows: TGTGCCAGCAGCAAATGGATACAGGGGGCAGGGGAAAAACTGTTTTTT. This codes for CASSKWIQGAGEKLFF.

The V call is TRBV6-6, the J call TRBJ2-5; D remains ambiguous. V lost 0 bases and J 1 base, leaving 9 bases between the germline ends. Looked up from germline, CDR1 is MNHNY and CDR2 is SVGAGI (reference sequence). The CDR3 spans 15 residues. CDR3 region: CASSYSWAAQETQYF. CDR3 sequence (DNA): TGTGCCAGCAGTTACTCGTGGGCAGCCCAAGAGACCCAGTACTTC.

The chain couples TRBV27 to TRBJ1-2; D is ambiguous. V dropped 3 bases and J dropped 0 bases, with 11 bases sitting between them. Germline values: CDR1 MNHEY, CDR2 SMNVEV (reference sequence). The CDR3 sequence is 15 residues long. Written as DNA, the CDR3 is TGTGCCAGCAGTTTGAGGAGAACTACTAACTATGGCTACACCTTC. Encoded protein: CASSLRRTTNYGYTF.

The chain carries TRBV15 and TRBJ2-5; D might be TRBD1 or TRBD2, each matching 6 bases. Trimming removed 0 bases from V and 9 bases from J, with 20 bases in between. The CDR3 runs to 16 residues. CDR1 is LNHNV, CDR2 YYDKDF, per germline (reference sequence). This chain's CDR3 is CATSRDLGGIGGSQYF. In DNA, the CDR3 is TGTGCCACCAGCAGAGATCTGGGCGGGATAGGGGGGTCCCAGTACTTC.

The chain uses TRBV28 and TRBJ1-5; TRBD1 is a possible D gene (6 bases). This CDR3 is built from 14 residues. The ends were cut back, 5 bases at V and 6 bases at J, with 14 bases in the middle. The germline CDR1 and CDR2 sequences are MDHEN and SYDVKM. The CDR3: CASSEQGGSQPQHF. CDR3 nucleotide sequence: TGTGCCAGCAGTGAACAGGGAGGGAGTCAGCCCCAGCATTTT.

This clone occurred once. The chain links TRBV6-5 to TRBJ1-4, with 9 bases lining up with TRBD1. Unmatched junction bases numbered 6, after V lost 8 bases and J lost 8 bases. This CDR3 has 13 amino acids. CDR1 and CDR2 from the germline V gene are MNHEY and SVGAGI. The CDR3 region is CASRTGGSEKLFF. The DNA for the CDR3 is TGTGCCAGCCGAACAGGGGGCAGCGAAAAACTGTTTTTT.

This clone was detected only a few times. The chain recombines TRBV10-3 with TRBJ2-2; D possibly corresponds to TRBD2 (5 bases). Germline V gene lookup returns CDR1 ENHRY and CDR2 SYGVKD. The CDR3 is 16 amino acids. Trimming cost V 0 bases and J 6 bases, with 14 bases left between them. CDR3 nucleotide sequence: TGTGCCATCAGTGAGTCTTCCGGGAAGGTAGCCGGGGAGCTGTTTTTT. Protein: CAISESSGKVAGELFF.